This entry lists 28 T cell receptor beta chains sequenced from one sample in a study of blood T cell repertoires in COVID-19. Only in-frame clones appear in the TCRdb table, and some are missing; sequencing was by immunoSEQ multiplex PCR. Seen here are approximately 200,000 clones, approximately 80% observed once, and the top ten hold around 6.8%. The sample taken for sequencing was peripheral blood. These receptors were collected from a woman in her forties or fifties with acute or convalescent COVID-19.

J is TRBJ2-1 and V is TRBV2, with 7 bases matching TRBD2. CDR3 length: 15 residues. Germline trimming cut 4 bases from V and 9 bases from J; bases unmatched to any gene: 12. Germline CDR1 and CDR2: SNHLY and FYNNEI. CDR3: CASSGTLAPVGEQFF. Here the CDR3 DNA reads TGTGCCAGCAGTGGAACACTAGCGCCCGTTGGTGAGCAGTTCTTC.

V and J are TRBV5-1 and TRBJ2-1, with TRBD2 matching 11 bases. Germline V gives CDR1 SGHRS, CDR2 YFSETQ. Trimming removed 1 base from V and 7 bases from J; junction bases left unmatched: 4. This CDR3 spans 15 amino acids. The CDR3 DNA reads TGCGCCAGCAGCTTGTCTTTAGCGGGAGGGAATGAGCAGTTCTTC. Its protein is CASSLSLAGGNEQFF.

This clone has only one observation. DNA of the CDR3: TGCGCCAGCAGCCAAGTAGGGGGGGCAGGGGGCCCTTACAATGAGCAGTTCTTC. Translating gives CASSQVGGAGGPYNEQFF. The chain carries TRBV4-3 and TRBJ2-1; TRBD1 is a possible D gene (8 bases). The CDR3 sequence is 18 residues long. Germline loops: CDR1 LGHNA, CDR2 YSLEER. V gave up 1 base and J gave up 4 bases, with 20 bases separating them.

This clone showed up just a few times. The V and J genes are TRBV11-3 and TRBJ2-3; D possibly corresponds to TRBD1 (6 bases). V lost 4 bases to trimming and J lost 8 bases, with 10 bases between them. The length of the CDR3 is 12 residues. In germline, CDR1 is SGHNT, CDR2 YENEEA. CDR3 nucleotides: TGTGCCAGCAGCTCCGACAGGTCTACGCAGTATTTT. Translating it yields CASSSDRSTQYF.

The chain employs TRBV28 and TRBJ2-3; D possibly corresponds to TRBD2 (5 bases). Per the germline V gene, CDR1 is MDHEN and CDR2 is SYDVKM. V was trimmed by 4 bases and J by 1 base, leaving 9 bases between them. The CDR3 sequence is 14 residues long. CDR3 loop: CASSSAGGTDTQYF. The DNA for the CDR3 is TGTGCCAGCAGTTCGGCGGGTGGCACAGATACGCAGTATTTT.

This chain uses TRBV21-1 with TRBJ2-1; the table's D gene call, TRBD1, was not cross checked with the DNA. TRBV21-1 constitutes a pseudogene. The CDR3 covers 19 residues. The CDR3 nucleotides read TGTGCCAGCAGCGCACCCGGGACACTTTGTGGGGACAGGGTCACTGAGCAGTTCTTC. This encodes CASSAPGTLCGDRVTEQFF.

The chain is built from TRBV7-2 and TRBJ1-2, with TRBD1 as a possible D gene (6 bases). Looked up from germline, CDR1 is SGHTA and CDR2 is FQGNSA. The CDR3 is 14 amino acids. V lost 1 base and J 4 bases, leaving 10 bases between the germline ends. CDR3 sequence (DNA): TGTGCCAGCAGCTTAGATCAGGACAGCTATGGCTACACCTTC. This codes for CASSLDQDSYGYTF.

In the case of this clone: This sample also contains other DNA sequences that code for the same CDR3. The CDR3 DNA reads TGTGCCTGGAGCCAGGGCTACAATGAGCAGTTCTTC. Encoded protein: CAWSQGYNEQFF. The V call is TRBV30, the J call TRBJ2-1; D perhaps matches TRBD1 (5 bases). Trimming removed 3 bases at V and 3 bases at J, with 6 bases between. The CDR3 totals 12 residues. Germline V gene lookup returns CDR1 GTSNPN and CDR2 SVGIG (reference sequence).

J is TRBJ1-2 and V is TRBV7-9; 7 positions match TRBD1. J lost 3 bases, V lost 11 bases, and 9 bases had no gene match. Looked up from germline, CDR1 is SEHNR and CDR2 is FQNEAQ (reference sequence). CDR3 length: 13 residues. The CDR3, as DNA: TGTGCCCTCGGACAGGAATGGGACTATGGCTACACCTTC. Its protein is CALGQEWDYGYTF.

J is TRBJ2-3 and V is TRBV7-6; 7 nucleotides align to TRBD1. The CDR3 runs 17 residues. V gave up 0 bases and J gave up 5 bases; unmatched junction bases: 11. CDR1 and CDR2 from the germline V gene are SGHVS and FNYEAQ. The CDR3 loop reads CASSLAGRGFREDTQYF. The DNA of the CDR3 is TGTGCCAGCAGCTTAGCCGGCAGGGGGTTCCGGGAAGATACGCAGTATTTT.

This clone was observed once. J is TRBJ1-1 and V is TRBV3-1 (or the pseudogene TRBV3-2), with a possible D match to TRBD1 (5 bases). CDR3 length: 17 residues. The V end was cut by 1 base, the J end by 4 bases, with 19 bases between. The germline V gene has CDR1 LGHDT and CDR2 YNNKEL (reference sequence). CDR3 protein: CASSQVFGQRRGTEAFF. CDR3 sequence (DNA): TGTGCCAGCAGCCAAGTTTTTGGACAAAGGCGGGGCACTGAAGCTTTCTTT.

This rearrangement joins TRBV5-1 to TRBJ1-5; a weak D match, TRBD1 (5 bases). Germline CDR1 and CDR2: SGHRS and YFSETQ. The CDR3 totals 14 residues. V lost 0 bases and J lost 5, with 9 bases in between. CDR3 amino acids: CASSLDLGDQPQHF. The CDR3 nucleotides read TGCGCCAGCAGCTTGGACCTAGGGGATCAGCCCCAGCATTTT.

This chain joins TRBV28 and TRBJ1-2, with D possibly matching TRBD1 (6 bases). V lost 1 base to trimming and J lost 4 bases, with 10 bases between them. The CDR3 sequence is 14 residues long. Germline lookup yields CDR1 MDHEN and CDR2 SYDVKM. CDR3 nucleotides: TGTGCCAGCAGTTTATCCCCAGGGGCCTATGGCTACACCTTC. Its translation is CASSLSPGAYGYTF.

The V and J genes are TRBV6-5 and TRBJ1-2; maybe TRBD1 (5 bases). CDR1 is MNHEY, CDR2 SVGAGI, per germline. V lost 2 bases and J 4 bases, leaving 14 bases between the germline ends. The CDR3 is made up of 15 amino acids. The chain's CDR3 is CASSYVSGPFYGYTF. CDR3 nucleotide sequence: TGTGCCAGCAGTTACGTGTCAGGGCCCTTCTATGGCTACACCTTC.

The J gene is TRBJ2-5, the V gene TRBV30, with TRBD1 as a possible D gene (5 bases). In germline, CDR1 is GTSNPN, CDR2 SVGIG (reference sequence). Trimming removed 0 bases at V and 5 bases at J, with 13 bases between. The CDR3 runs to 14 residues. The chain's CDR3 is CAWSVLWGSETQYF. The DNA of the CDR3 is TGTGCCTGGAGTGTACTTTGGGGCTCGGAGACCCAGTACTTC.

The chain is built from TRBV11-3 and TRBJ1-2; TRBD1 agrees at 7 bases. Germline V gene sequence: CDR1 SGHNT, CDR2 YENEEA. V shed 0 bases, J shed 0 bases, and the junction held 13 bases outside the gene matches. This CDR3 is 19 amino acids long. In DNA form, the CDR3 reads TGTGCCAGCAGCTTAGAAGTTACGGCAGGGGGGTCTCCTAACTATGGCTACACCTTC. Translation gives CASSLEVTAGGSPNYGYTF.

The chain is built from TRBV19 and TRBJ1-1; D is possibly TRBD1 (6 bases). Germline CDR1 LNHDA, CDR2 SQIVND (reference sequence). This CDR3 comprises 15 residues. Trimming took 4 bases from V and 0 from J, leaving 12 bases between them. CDR3 in amino acids: CASSRGGPMNTEAFF. In nucleotides, the CDR3 is TGTGCCAGTAGTAGGGGGGGCCCGATGAACACTGAAGCTTTCTTT.

J is TRBJ2-7 and V is TRBV7-9; 12 nucleotides match TRBD1. There are 15 residues in the CDR3. CDR1 is SEHNR, CDR2 FQNEAQ, per germline (reference sequence). J lost 7 bases, V lost 4 bases, and 8 bases had no gene match. DNA for the CDR3: TGTGCCAGCAGCTCCCGGGACAGGGGGCGCCGAGAGCAGTACTTC. This translates into CASSSRDRGRREQYF.

The chain uses TRBV19 and TRBJ2-1; 11 nucleotides align to TRBD1. The CDR3 covers 18 residues. The germline V gene has CDR1 LNHDA and CDR2 SQIVND (reference sequence). With V trimmed by 5 bases and J by 9 bases, 18 bases remained unmatched. CDR3 nucleotides: TGTGCCAGTAGTGGGGACAGGGGGATCGGGTATTCGAGGAGTGAGCAGTTCTTC. It is translated as CASSGDRGIGYSRSEQFF.

The V and J genes are TRBV4-1 and TRBJ2-7; 7 bases line up with TRBD1. This CDR3 comprises 18 residues. The V gene's germline CDR1 is MGHRA and CDR2 YSYEKL. With V trimmed by 2 bases and J by 0 bases, 13 bases remained unmatched. The CDR3 coding sequence is TGCGCCAGCAGCCAACTTTCGCGGACAGGCCTAAGCTCCTACGAGCAGTACTTC. Residues: CASSQLSRTGLSSYEQYF.

This rearrangement joins TRBV5-1 to TRBJ1-1; 9 nucleotides align to TRBD1. CDR1 is SGHRS, CDR2 YFSETQ, per germline. This CDR3 is 13 amino acids long. Trimming removed 4 bases from V and 10 bases from J; junction bases left unmatched: 8. CDR3 in DNA: TGCGCCAGCAGCCCGGACAGGGGAAGGGGAGCTTTCTTT. It codes for CASSPDRGRGAFF.

This chain links TRBV2 with TRBJ1-6, with a weak D call TRBD1 (6 bases). CDR1 and CDR2 (germline): SNHLY, FYNNEI. CDR3 length: 14 residues. V lost 7 bases and J lost 7, with 14 bases in between. The CDR3: CASNWGRENSPLHF. The CDR3 DNA follows: TGTGCCAGCAATTGGGGGCGAGAGAATTCACCCCTCCACTTT.

The chain carries TRBV18 and TRBJ2-7; 13 nucleotides align to TRBD2. This CDR3 has 15 amino acids. Germline CDR1 reads KGHSH; CDR2 reads LQKENI. Losses at the gene ends were 3 bases for V and 2 bases for J; bases not matched to a gene: 1. CDR3 bases: TGTGCCAGCTCACCCGGGACTAGCGGGGCCTACGAGCAGTACTTC. Its translation: CASSPGTSGAYEQYF.

The V call is TRBV7-9, the J call TRBJ1-3; the D is unclear. Trimming took 1 base from V and 2 from J, leaving 6 bases between them. The CDR3 totals 14 residues. Germline CDR1 and CDR2: SEHNR and FQNEAQ (reference sequence). CDR3 sequence: CASSLERAGNTIYF. The CDR3 nucleotides are TGTGCCAGCAGCTTAGAGAGGGCTGGAAACACCATATATTTT.

The chain joins TRBV6-5 to TRBJ2-5; the D is unclear. This CDR3 has 12 amino acids. Trimming took 4 bases from V and 5 from J, leaving 8 bases between them. The germline CDR1 and CDR2 sequences are MNHEY and SVGAGI. In DNA, the CDR3 is TGTGCCAGCAGTTTCAGTTCCGAGACCCAGTACTTC. Its protein product is CASSFSSETQYF.

This clone appeared a single time. This sequence joins TRBV30 and TRBJ2-1, with D possibly TRBD1 on 5 matching bases. V lost 5 bases to trimming and J lost 8 bases, with 13 bases between them. Germline V gene lookup returns CDR1 GTSNPN and CDR2 SVGIG (reference sequence). The CDR3 covers 12 residues. This CDR3 is CAWGQGPHEQFF. CDR3 nucleotide sequence: TGTGCCTGGGGACAAGGGCCCCATGAGCAGTTCTTC.

The CDR3 sequence is CASSFMGTSYNEQFF. CDR3 in DNA: TGTGCCAGCAGTTTTATGGGGACTAGCTACAATGAGCAGTTCTTC. V gene TRBV27 combines with J gene TRBJ2-1, with 8 bases fitting TRBD2. After removal of 3 bases from V and 3 bases from J, the junction contained 4 bases not matched to a gene. This CDR3 is 15 amino acids long. CDR1 and CDR2 from the germline V gene are MNHEY and SMNVEV (reference sequence).

The chain uses TRBV6-5 and TRBJ2-7, with D perhaps matching TRBD2 (5 bases). The CDR3 is 14 amino acids. Germline V gene data show CDR1 as MNHEY and CDR2 as SVGAGI. Trimming removed 6 bases at V and 6 bases at J, with 18 bases between. This CDR3 is CASRGFLGSSEQYF. The CDR3 region has the DNA TGTGCCAGCAGGGGATTCTTGGGGAGTTCCGAGCAGTACTTC.